The next 17 T cell receptor beta chains were all read from a single sample in a study of T cell repertoires in cytomegalovirus infection. Each CDR3 protein is one row after TCRdb ran MiXCR on the reads. Here the sample spans approximately 300,000 distinct CDR3 sequences, roughly 25% being singletons. These receptors lack a known antigen. The sequenced sample was cultured PBMCs, obtained from culture after CMV antigen stimulation. Source of these receptors: a human donor in good health (CMV status not recorded). Some clones in this sample may be carry-over from other donors' samples.

The chain recombines TRBV7-9 with TRBJ2-5; D unclear. This CDR3 has 14 amino acids. Germline CDR1 reads SEHNR; CDR2 reads FQNEAQ (reference sequence). V lost 5 bases to trimming and J lost 4 bases, with 14 bases between them. CDR3 DNA: TGTGCCAGCAGCCCAACTATGGGTCGAGAGACCCAGTACTTC. Amino acids: CASSPTMGRETQYF.

The chain has TRBV6-1 and TRBJ1-1; no clear D. The length of the CDR3 is 14 residues. CDR1 MNHNS and CDR2 SASEGT come from the germline V gene. V shed 5 bases and J shed 6 bases, with 16 bases lying between them. Written as DNA, the CDR3 is TGTGCCAGCAGTTATAACCCCGTCGGGCCTGAAGCTTTCTTT. It encodes CASSYNPVGPEAFF.

The chain has TRBV4-3 and TRBJ2-2; 8 nucleotides match TRBD1. V was clipped by 3 bases and J by 7 bases; unmatched bases: 7. This CDR3 is built from 15 residues. Germline CDR1 reads LGHNA; CDR2 reads YSLEER. CDR3 sequence reads: CASSQYRGSYGELFF. The DNA of the CDR3 is TGCGCCAGCAGCCAGTACAGGGGGTCTTACGGGGAGCTGTTTTTT.

This clonotype was seen only a few times. This chain uses TRBV19 with TRBJ2-5; D may be TRBD1 (5 bases). The V gene lost 5 bases and the J gene lost 0 bases, with 7 bases spanning the gap. Germline CDR1 reads LNHDA; CDR2 reads SQIVND (reference sequence). CDR3 size: 13 residues. In DNA, the CDR3 is TGTGCCAGTAGTTCGACAGACCAAGAGACCCAGTACTTC. Its protein is CASSSTDQETQYF.

The rearrangement links TRBV10-3 to TRBJ2-7, with 7 bases identical to TRBD1. CDR3 length equals 13 residues. Germline V gene sequence: CDR1 ENHRY, CDR2 SYGVKD. The V gene end was trimmed by 10 bases and the J gene end by 2 bases; junction bases not matched to a gene: 8. As DNA, the CDR3 is TGTGCCACAGGACAGGAACGAGCCTACGAGCAGTACTTC. Its translation is CATGQERAYEQYF.

The chain employs TRBV7-6 and TRBJ2-5; 13 bases align to TRBD2. V was pared by 4 bases and J by 4 bases, with 6 bases of the junction left unmatched. The CDR3 is 16 residues long. Germline values: CDR1 SGHVS, CDR2 FNYEAQ. The chain's CDR3 is CASSSWTSGSPETQYF. The CDR3 coding sequence is TGTGCCAGCAGCTCCTGGACTAGCGGGAGTCCAGAGACCCAGTACTTC.

There are many counts of this clonotype. The genes are TRBV19 and TRBJ1-1; no reliable D call. Germline V gene lookup returns CDR1 LNHDA and CDR2 SQIVND (reference sequence). This CDR3 is 13 amino acids long. V gave up 7 bases and J gave up 2 bases, with 11 bases separating them. In DNA form, the CDR3 reads TGTGCCAGTAAGGGCAGGAAAAACACTGAAGCTTTCTTT. It codes for CASKGRKNTEAFF.

The chain combines TRBV4-1 with TRBJ2-7; TRBD2 agrees at 12 bases. Germline CDR1 is MGHRA and CDR2 is YSYEKL. There are 18 residues in the CDR3. The junction had 8 bases not matched to a gene; V was cut back by 2 bases and J by 0 bases. CDR3 sequence reads: CASSQKASGRASSYEQYF. CDR3 in DNA: TGCGCCAGCAGCCAAAAAGCTAGCGGGAGGGCTAGCTCCTACGAGCAGTACTTC.

This clonotype turned up a few times. The V and J genes are TRBV7-2 and TRBJ2-1, with a tentative D call TRBD2 (5 bases). CDR1 and CDR2 from the germline V gene are SGHTA and FQGNSA. Between the trimmed V and J ends, which lost 1 base and 12 bases, there was a span of 10 bases. The CDR3 has 12 residues. The CDR3 nucleotides are TGTGCCAGCAGCTTAGGAGGGTCTCCGCAGTTCTTC. Its translation is CASSLGGSPQFF.

J is TRBJ1-3 and V is TRBV2, with TRBD1 matching over 9 bases. The CDR3 is 15 residues long. Germline lookup yields CDR1 SNHLY and CDR2 FYNNEI. V was clipped by 6 bases and J by 2 bases; unmatched bases: 5. The CDR3, as DNA: TGTGCCAGCAGGGGGACAGGGTACGCTGGAAACACCATATATTTT. This encodes CASRGTGYAGNTIYF.

This clonotype has a count of ten or more. The V and J genes are TRBV7-6 and TRBJ1-3, with D possibly TRBD1 on 6 matching bases. The CDR3 covers 14 residues. The V and J ends lost 5 bases and 4 bases respectively, with 12 bases between them. Germline V CDR1 and CDR2: SGHVS, FNYEAQ. The DNA for the CDR3 is TGTGCCAGCAGCCCCGACAGGTCCGGAAACACCATATATTTT. Its protein product is CASSPDRSGNTIYF.

The chain recombines TRBV5-4 with TRBJ2-7; D ambiguous. With 4 bases removed from V and 0 bases from J, the gap between germline ends came to 11 bases. Looked up from germline, CDR1 is SGHNT and CDR2 is YYREEE (reference sequence). There are 14 residues in the CDR3. The chain's CDR3 is CASSPLKSSYEQYF. The CDR3 DNA is TGTGCCAGCAGCCCGCTCAAGAGCTCCTACGAGCAGTACTTC.

The genes are TRBV5-1 and TRBJ2-7; TRBD1 aligns across 7 bases. Trimming cost V 0 bases and J 2 bases; bases outside gene matches: 8. The CDR3 has 16 residues. Germline V gene lookup returns CDR1 SGHRS and CDR2 YFSETQ. CDR3 sequence (DNA): TGCGCCAGCAGCTTGGCCGGGACAGCCGGGGCCTACGAGCAGTACTTC. Its protein product is CASSLAGTAGAYEQYF.

The chain joins TRBV5-6 to TRBJ2-7; D is unclear. Germline CDR1 and CDR2: SGHDT and YYEEEE. V lost 2 bases and J lost 0, with 9 bases in between. The CDR3 totals 14 residues. DNA of the CDR3: TGTGCCAGCAGCTTTGGCGGAAACTCCTACGAGCAGTACGTC. Its translation is CASSFGGNSYEQYV.

The V and J genes are TRBV18 and TRBJ2-7; D perhaps matches TRBD2 (5 bases). Germline V gene data show CDR1 as KGHSH and CDR2 as LQKENI. V lost 6 bases and J 4 bases, leaving 13 bases between the germline ends. This CDR3 has 13 residues. The CDR3, as DNA: TGTGCCAGCTCGACGGGGTTTGGGTACGAGCAGTACTTC. Translating it yields CASSTGFGYEQYF.

The sample holds a few counts of this clonotype. The chain uses TRBV27 and TRBJ1-5, with TRBD1 matching over 10 bases. Germline V CDR1 and CDR2: MNHEY, SMNVEV (reference sequence). V trimming: 1 base; J trimming: 6 bases; junction bases outside the gene matches: 12. The CDR3 loop spans 18 amino acids. The CDR3 DNA is TGTGCCAGCAGTTTATTGGGGGTGACAGGGGGCGAGGGTCAGCCCCAGCATTTT. Translation gives CASSLLGVTGGEGQPQHF.

V gene TRBV20-1 combines with J gene TRBJ2-2; perhaps TRBD2 as D (5 bases). With 3 bases removed from V and 4 bases from J, the gap between germline ends came to 18 bases. There are 16 residues in the CDR3. The germline gives CDR1 DFQATT, CDR2 SNEGSKA (reference sequence). In nucleotides, the CDR3 is TGCAGTGCTAGTCGTCGGGTGGGAGTGAGCACCGGGGAGCTGTTTTTT. This gives the protein CSASRRVGVSTGELFF.